This is a list of T cell receptor beta chains from one sample in a study of Ad26.COV2.S vaccination and SARS-CoV-2 variants. Sequenced by immunoSEQ multiplex PCR; TCRdb stores in-frame clones only, minus some. This table has roughly 700,000 clones, about 90% appearing once. Sequencing used peripheral blood, obtained in a trial of Ad26.COV2.S vaccine versus placebo. The receptors here all came from a person between 18 and 65 years old who received the Ad26.COV2.S COVID-19 vaccine or a placebo. Each CDR3 is given with its conserved first and last residue. A D gene is named only where the DNA matches it firmly. Expanded clones are given a class, and other clones once, few, many or no size at all.

>.|TRBV6-5|many|TRBJ1-4
TGTGCCAGCAGAGGTATGACAGGCCCTAATGAAAAACTGTTTTTT
CASRGMTGPNEKLFF
>.|TRBV5-6|.|TRBJ2-7
TGTGCCAGCAGCTTGCTTACAGCCTACGAGCAGTACTTC
CASSLLTAYEQYF
>.|TRBV2|.|TRBJ1-4
TGTGCCAGCAGTGCAAGGACCGATGAAAAACTGTTTTTT
CASSARTDEKLFF
>.|TRBV12-3/TRBV12-4|.|TRBJ1-1
TGTGCCAGCAGCGTTAAAATGATCCCTGAAGCTTTCTTT
CASSVKMIPEAFF
>.|TRBV30|.|TRBJ2-1
TGTGCCTGGAGTAGAGCGAGAACCTACAATGAGCAGTTCTTC
CAWSRARTYNEQFF
>.|TRBV6-2/TRBV6-3|.|TRBJ2-2
TGTGCCAGCAGTTACTCGCGTAGAAACACCGGGGAGCTGTTTTTT
CASSYSRRNTGELFF
>TRBD1|TRBV10-2|.|TRBJ2-7
TGCGCCAGCAGTTTCGGACAGGGACGTTTTTACGAGCAGTACTTC
CASSFGQGRFYEQYF
>.|TRBV27|few|TRBJ2-2
TGTGCCAGCAGTTTGGGAGCTTACGACACCGGGGAGCTGTTTTTT
CASSLGAYDTGELFF
>.|TRBV19|.|TRBJ2-3
TGTGCCAGTAGTACCTTTCGGGAGATCGGCGCAGATACGCAGTATTTT
CASSTFREIGADTQYF
>.|TRBV5-1|.|TRBJ1-5
TGCGCCAGCAGTTTGTCATTAGATCAGCCCCAGCATTTT
CASSLSLDQPQHF
>TRBD1|TRBV12-3/TRBV12-4|.|TRBJ1-2
TGTGCCAGCAGTCACGGGACAGATGGCTACACCTTC
CASSHGTDGYTF
>.|TRBV2|.|TRBJ1-4
TGTGCCAGCAGTGGTTCCGGGACGGCCGTTGCAACTAATGAAAAACTGTTTTTT
CASSGSGTAVATNEKLFF
>.|TRBV4-1|.|TRBJ2-5
TGCGCCAGCAGCCAAGCCCATCGCGGGGGACAGGAGACCCAGTACTTC
CASSQAHRGGQETQYF
>.|TRBV2|.|TRBJ2-5
TGTGCCAGCAGCCTAGGCTCAGAGACCCAGTACTTC
CASSLGSETQYF
>TRBD1|TRBV2|.|TRBJ1-4
TGTGCCAGCAGACAGGGGAATGAAAAACTGTTTTTT
CASRQGNEKLFF
>TRBD2|TRBV27|.|TRBJ2-1
TGTGCCAGCAGTTTCGCGGGAGTCGTAGTGAATGAGCAGTTCTTC
CASSFAGVVVNEQFF
>.|TRBV12-3/TRBV12-4|few|TRBJ2-1
TGTGCCAGCAGTTTAGAATCTTACAATGAGCAGTTCTTC
CASSLESYNEQFF
>TRBD1|TRBV19|.|TRBJ1-1
TGTGCCAGTGGGACAGGGCTCACTGAAGCTTTCTTT
CASGTGLTEAFF
>.|TRBV6-5|.|TRBJ1-4
TGTGCCAGCAGTCCCGGACCCCCGCGGGATGAAAAACTGTTTTTT
CASSPGPPRDEKLFF
>.|TRBV2|.|TRBJ1-4
TGTGCCAGCAGCGAACCGGGAGCTAATGAAAAACTGTTTTTT
CASSEPGANEKLFF
>TRBD2|TRBV7-8|.|TRBJ2-1
TGTGCCAGCAGCCCTTATCTGGGGACTAGCGGGGTTTATGAGCAGTTCTTC
CASSPYLGTSGVYEQFF
>.|TRBV7-9|once|TRBJ1-2
TGTGCCAGCAGCTTAGCCCTAGGGGGGGGCTATGGCTACACCTTC
CASSLALGGGYGYTF
>TRBD2|TRBV6-5|.|TRBJ2-2
TGTGCCAGCAGTTTCGGAGCGGGAGTCGTCACCGGGGAGCTGTTTTTT
CASSFGAGVVTGELFF
>.|TRBV11-1|once|TRBJ2-2
TGTGCCAGCAGCTTAGGGCAGGCTGCCGGGGAGCTGTTTTTT
CASSLGQAAGELFF
>.|TRBV7-2|.|TRBJ2-1
TGTGCCAGCAGCTTAAACGGGGTACTCAACAATGAGCAGTTCTTC
CASSLNGVLNNEQFF
>TRBD1|TRBV19|few|TRBJ1-1
TGTGCCAGTAGTAGACAGGGCTGGTCTACTGAAGCTTTCTTT
CASSRQGWSTEAFF
>.|TRBV6-6|.|TRBJ2-7
TGTGCCAGCAGTTATGGGGGTTACTACGAGCAGTACTTC
CASSYGGYYEQYF
>TRBD1|TRBV7-2|.|TRBJ1-1
TGTGCCAGCAGCTTAAGGACAGGGGGCACTGAAGCTTTCTTT
CASSLRTGGTEAFF
>TRBD2|TRBV7-8|.|TRBJ2-1
TGTGCCAGCAGCCCTAGACCCCTAGCGGGAGTACACAATGAGCAGTTCTTC
CASSPRPLAGVHNEQFF
>TRBD2|TRBV5-6|.|TRBJ2-7
TGTGCCAGCAGCCCTATAGCGGGTTTTTACGAGCAGTACTTC
CASSPIAGFYEQYF
>.|TRBV30|.|TRBJ2-7
TGTGCCTGGAGCGGAAGAAAGTACGAGCAGTACTTC
CAWSGRKYEQYF
>TRBD1|TRBV2|few|TRBJ1-2
TGTGCCGGCATTGACCGGGACAGGGGATCCGTTTATGGCTACACCTTC
CAGIDRDRGSVYGYTF
>.|TRBV6-5|.|TRBJ2-2
TGTGCCAGCAGTTACTTGTACACCGGAGGGACCGGGGAGCTGTTTTTT
CASSYLYTGGTGELFF
>.|TRBV9|.|TRBJ2-3
TGTGCCAGCAGTTCCACCGAGCGGAACACAGATACGCAGTATTTT
CASSSTERNTDTQYF
>TRBD2|TRBV14|.|TRBJ2-1
TGTGCCAGCAGCCAAGTGTTAGCGGGCCACAATGAGCAGTTCTTC
CASSQVLAGHNEQFF
>.|TRBV18|.|TRBJ1-3
TGTGCCAGCTCACCAGACAGATCTGGAAACACCATATATTTT
CASSPDRSGNTIYF
>.|TRBV5-4|.|TRBJ2-1
TGTGCCAGCAGCTCCCGGGACGGGAACGGTTGGGAGCAGTTCTTC
CASSSRDGNGWEQFF
>.|TRBV6-4|.|TRBJ1-1
TGTGCCAGCAGTCGCAGACATAACACTGAAGCTTTCTTT
CASSRRHNTEAFF
>TRBD1|TRBV24-1|once|TRBJ2-3
TGTGCCACCAGCAGGACAGGGGGGGCAGATACGCAGTATTTT
CATSRTGGADTQYF
>.|TRBV29-1|.|TRBJ2-5
TGCAGCGTTGGGTCAGGGATGAAGACCCAGTACTTC
CSVGSGMKTQYF
>.|TRBV18|.|TRBJ2-6
TGTGCCAGCTCACGGGACATCGCAGGGGCCAACGTCCTGACTTTC
CASSRDIAGANVLTF
>.|TRBV9|.|TRBJ2-5
TGTGCCAGCAGCTCGGGGAGAACCGGGCCGCCCGGAGAGACCCAGTACTTC
CASSSGRTGPPGETQYF
>.|TRBV30|few|TRBJ2-3
TGTGCCTGGAGTGAGAGCACAGATACGCAGTATTTT
CAWSESTDTQYF
>.|TRBV2|.|TRBJ1-2
TGTGCCAGCAGTGCCTTGACAACGGACGCACGCTATGGCTACACCTTC
CASSALTTDARYGYTF
>TRBD1|TRBV7-9|.|TRBJ1-1
TGTGCCAGCAGCCTCCGGACAGGGGGCAATACTGAAGCTTTCTTT
CASSLRTGGNTEAFF
>.|TRBV6-5|.|TRBJ2-7
TGTGCCAGCCAAGAATTCGTTCTCGAGCAGTACTTC
CASQEFVLEQYF
>.|TRBV5-1|.|TRBJ1-2
TGCGCCAGCAGCTTTCGAGTCAGCCCGGGAGGTCATGGCTACACCTTC
CASSFRVSPGGHGYTF
>TRBD1|TRBV7-9|.|TRBJ1-1
TGTGCCAGCAGCCGGAAAGGGGGCGAGGGTACTGAAGCTTTCTTT
CASSRKGGEGTEAFF
>TRBD1|TRBV20-1|.|TRBJ1-1
TGCAGTGCGAGTATCCACAGGGGGGTCTATCCTGAAGCTTTCTTT
CSASIHRGVYPEAFF
>.|TRBV4-2|once|TRBJ1-2
TGTGCCAGCAGCCAAGGCCCCGCTGCAGCCTTAAATAACTATGGCTACACCTTC
CASSQGPAAALNNYGYTF
>.|TRBV12-3/TRBV12-4|few|TRBJ1-5
TGTGCCAGCAGCCCAAATCTGTCCCAGCCCCAGCATTTT
CASSPNLSQPQHF
>TRBD1|TRBV7-9|.|TRBJ2-3
TGTGCCAGCAGCCTAAGGACAGGGCCTTTCACAGATACGCAGTATTTT
CASSLRTGPFTDTQYF
>.|TRBV5-6|.|TRBJ2-3
TGTGCCAGCAGCTTGGGCAGCGTCACAGATACGCAGTATTTT
CASSLGSVTDTQYF
>TRBD1|TRBV19|.|TRBJ1-1
TGTGCCAGTAGTAGGGGGACAGGGAACCCACCTCGTGCTTTCTTT
CASSRGTGNPPRAFF
>.|TRBV7-9|.|TRBJ2-7
TGTGCCAGCAGCGAACAGACCGAGCAGTACTTC
CASSEQTEQYF
>TRBD2|TRBV10-1|.|TRBJ2-3
TGCGCCAGCAGTGAGGAGCTAGCGGGAGTGGATACGCAGTATTTT
CASSEELAGVDTQYF
>.|TRBV7-9|.|TRBJ1-3
TGTGCCAGCAGCTTACGGAGAGCTGGAAACACCATATATTTT
CASSLRRAGNTIYF
>.|TRBV4-1|.|TRBJ2-7
TGCGCCAGCAGCCAAGTCCCAGGAGCCTACGAGCAGTACTTC
CASSQVPGAYEQYF
>TRBD1|TRBV7-6|.|TRBJ1-4
TGTGCCAGCAGCGGAACCCCGGGACAGCCTTTCGAAAAACTGTTTTTT
CASSGTPGQPFEKLFF
>TRBD1|TRBV19|.|TRBJ1-1
TGTGCCAGTAGCACTGTCGACAGGGGACAGAACACTGAAGCTTTCTTT
CASSTVDRGQNTEAFF